These 25 T cell receptor beta chains came from one sample sequenced in a study of monozygotic twins with inflammatory bowel disease. No DNA is given; TCRdb re-called the 5' RACE reads and lists each CDR3 protein once. This sample's clone table lists approximately 150,000 distinct CDR3 sequences. The sequenced sample consisted of blood. The receptors shown here come from a human donor with ulcerative colitis or Crohn's disease, or a healthy co-twin of an affected twin (not recorded which).

The genes are TRBV30 and TRBJ1-1; TCRdb's D call, TRBD1, is unchecked because there is no DNA. Germline CDR1 and CDR2: GTSNPN and SVGIG (reference sequence). The CDR3 sequence is 13 residues long. The CDR3 sequence is CACIQGLHTEAFF.

The rearrangement links TRBV7-2 to TRBJ2-3. The CDR3 totals 12 residues. Germline lookup yields CDR1 SGHTA and CDR2 FQGNSA. CDR3 loop: CASSFQVNTQYF.

The V gene is TRBV27, the J gene TRBJ2-3; the TCRdb D gene call, TRBD1, has no DNA to confirm it. Germline CDR1 MNHEY, CDR2 SMNVEV (reference sequence). The CDR3 is 16 amino acids. CDR3 sequence reads: CASSLGYRVGGDTQYF.

The chain couples TRBV6-1 to TRBJ2-3; without DNA, the TCRdb call of TRBD2 cannot be checked. The length of the CDR3 is 14 residues. Germline V gene sequence: CDR1 MNHNS, CDR2 SASEGT. CDR3 amino acids: CASSGLAGTDTQYF.

This chain connects TRBV10-2 to TRBJ1-1; the D call from TCRdb, TRBD1, cannot be confirmed without DNA. There are 14 residues in the CDR3. CDR1 is WSHSY, CDR2 SAAADI, per germline. The CDR3 loop is CASSFDRGATEAFF.

The J gene is TRBJ2-3, the V gene TRBV7-2; with no DNA, the TCRdb D assignment of TRBD1 cannot be verified. Germline values: CDR1 SGHTA, CDR2 FQGNSA. The CDR3 totals 16 residues. The CDR3 spells CASSLAGGRSTDTQYF. Using reference TRBV7-2 and TRBJ2-3 for the parts outside the CDR3, the full variable domain is GAGVSQSPSNKVTEKGKDVELRCDPISGHTALYWYRQSLGQGLEFLIYFQGNSAPDKSGLPSDRFSAERTGGSVSTLTIQRTQQEDSAVYLCASSLAGGRSTDTQYFGPGTRLTVL.

This chain connects TRBV20-1 to TRBJ2-7. Germline-derived CDR1 and CDR2 are DFQATT and SNEGSKA (reference sequence). The CDR3 totals 12 residues. CDR3 amino acids: CSAIGVLNEQYF.

The rearrangement uses TRBV9 and TRBJ2-5; TCRdb designates TRBD2, a call that cannot be tested without DNA. The CDR3 has 17 residues. Germline CDR1 and CDR2: SGDLS and YYNGEE. CDR3 amino acids: CASSVATSGGLRETQYF.

V is TRBV29-1 and J is TRBJ2-1; TCRdb names TRBD1, which stays unverified in the absence of DNA. The germline V gene has CDR1 SQVTM and CDR2 ANQGSEA. The CDR3 is 13 residues long. The CDR3 here is CSVERDRGNEQFF.

The CDR3 spells CASSATGANSPLHF. The chain links TRBV12-3 or TRBV12-4 to TRBJ1-6; TCRdb names TRBD1, which stays unverified in the absence of DNA. The CDR3 is 14 amino acids.

The chain couples TRBV6-1 to TRBJ1-4; checking the TCRdb D call of TRBD1 is not possible without DNA. The CDR3 has 15 residues. Looked up from germline, CDR1 is MNHNS and CDR2 is SASEGT. The CDR3 loop is CASSPGQTASEKLFF.

V gene TRBV20-1 combines with J gene TRBJ1-5; TCRdb's D gene call, TRBD1, goes unchecked for lack of DNA. Germline loops: CDR1 DFQATT, CDR2 SNEGSKA (reference sequence). This CDR3 contains 12 residues. This chain's CDR3 is CSARAGFQPQHF.

V gene TRBV7-8 combines with J gene TRBJ1-1. Germline CDR1 SGHVS, CDR2 FQNEAQ. The CDR3 contains 11 residues. CDR3 protein: CASSPQNEAFF.

CDR3: CASSPSGAANTEAFF. This chain joins TRBV18 and TRBJ1-1. Germline values: CDR1 KGHSH, CDR2 LQKENI. The CDR3 covers 15 residues.

The chain links TRBV20-1 to TRBJ2-7. Germline CDR1 DFQATT, CDR2 SNEGSKA (reference sequence). This CDR3 has 12 amino acids. This CDR3 reads CSARDFSYEQYF.

The chain combines TRBV7-8 with TRBJ2-1; as DNA is missing, the TRBD1 call by TCRdb cannot be tested. Per germline, CDR1 SGHVS and CDR2 FQNEAQ. The CDR3 loop spans 16 amino acids. The CDR3 is CASSLAGRTQHNEQFF.

The V call is TRBV6-2 or TRBV6-3, the J call TRBJ2-1; TCRdb picks TRBD1, but there is no DNA to check that call. Germline V CDR1 and CDR2: MNHEY, SVGEGT. CDR3 length: 14 residues. The chain's CDR3 is CASSYKGQRLEQFF.

The V call is TRBV29-1, the J call TRBJ1-1. The CDR3 is 11 amino acids. The germline gives CDR1 SQVTM, CDR2 ANQGSEA. The chain's CDR3 is CSVRDNTEAFF.

V and J are TRBV29-1 and TRBJ2-1; the D gene TCRdb calls, TRBD2, cannot be checked with no DNA. The CDR3 loop spans 15 amino acids. Per the germline V gene, CDR1 is SQVTM and CDR2 is ANQGSEA. CDR3 region: CSVVRSSGRHNEQFF.

V gene TRBV7-2 combines with J gene TRBJ1-1; TCRdb's D call, TRBD1, is unchecked because there is no DNA. Per the germline V gene, CDR1 is SGHTA and CDR2 is FQGNSA. The CDR3 runs to 15 residues. CDR3 in amino acids: CASSFGHLMNTEAFF.

The J gene is TRBJ2-2, the V gene TRBV6-2 or TRBV6-3. The germline V gene encodes CDR1 MNHEY and CDR2 SVGEGT. This CDR3 contains 13 residues. CDR3 amino acids: CASRETNTGELFF.

V and J are TRBV3-1 and TRBJ2-7. Germline CDR1 LGHDT, CDR2 YNNKEL (reference sequence). The CDR3 totals 14 residues. CDR3 sequence: CASSPGGSSYEQYF.

This rearrangement joins TRBV3-1 to TRBJ1-2. The CDR3 covers 12 residues. Looked up from germline, CDR1 is LGHDT and CDR2 is YNNKEL (reference sequence). The CDR3 loop reads CASSPSGLWVSF.

The chain links TRBV27 to TRBJ2-7; TCRdb returns TRBD1, unconfirmable since there is no DNA. This CDR3 is built from 15 residues. CDR1 is MNHEY and CDR2 is SMNVEV in the germline V gene (reference sequence). This CDR3 reads CASSPFYWDWDEQYF.

The gene calls are TRBV5-1 and TRBJ2-2; with no DNA, the TCRdb D assignment of TRBD1 cannot be verified. Germline assignment: CDR1 SGHRS and CDR2 YFSETQ. The CDR3 is 16 amino acids. CDR3 in amino acids: CASSFEGTMNTGELFF. Full variable domain (outside the CDR3, taken from reference TRBV5-1 and TRBJ2-2): KAGVTQTPRYLIKTRGQQVTLSCSPISGHRSVSWYQQTPGQGLQFLFEYFSETQRNKGNFPGRFSGRQFSNSRSEMNVSTLELGDSALYLCASSFEGTMNTGELFFGEGSRLTVL.